The 32 T cell receptor beta chains presented below share a single source sample, sequenced in a study of cytomegalovirus exposure and HLA in healthy donors. PCR was performed using 60 Vbeta and 13 Jbeta primers. Some clones are missing from TCRdb's copy, which holds only in-frame ones; the method was immunoSEQ multiplex PCR. The sample contains around 87,000 clones, 76% of which appear only once. The sample comprised PBMCs. The receptors stem from a man aged 35 to 55 in good health and CMV-seronegative.

The gene calls are TRBV9 and TRBJ1-4; D gene ambiguous. Trimming removed 0 bases from V and 3 bases from J, with 15 bases in between. CDR3 length equals 17 residues. Per germline, CDR1 SGDLS and CDR2 YYNGEE. For the CDR3, the DNA is TGTGCCAGCAGCGTAGGGGTGTCCGTTCGGGCTAATGAAAAACTGTTTTTT. It translates to CASSVGVSVRANEKLFF.

The chain carries TRBV4-2 and TRBJ1-2, with no clear D. The length of the CDR3 is 13 residues. The germline gives CDR1 LGHNA, CDR2 YNFKEQ. V was cut by 2 bases and J by 8 bases, with 12 bases left in between. The CDR3 sequence: CASSQIDSRGYTF. CDR3 nucleotide sequence: TGTGCCAGCAGCCAAATCGATAGCCGAGGCTACACCTTC.

The gene calls are TRBV7-9 and TRBJ2-4; 11 bases agree with TRBD1. V was clipped by 4 bases and J by 7 bases; unmatched bases: 3. Germline V gene sequence: CDR1 SEHNR, CDR2 FQNEAQ (reference sequence). This CDR3 is built from 14 residues. CDR3 bases: TGTGCCAGCAGCTCGGGACAGGGGGACAACATTCAGTACTTC. Amino acids: CASSSGQGDNIQYF.

The chain carries TRBV6-1 and TRBJ1-5, with D perhaps TRBD1 (5 bases). Germline loops: CDR1 MNHNS, CDR2 SASEGT. The CDR3 totals 16 residues. With 2 bases removed from V and 1 base from J, the gap between germline ends came to 12 bases. CDR3 residues: CASSERLTVSNQPQHF. The CDR3 DNA sequence: TGTGCCAGCAGTGAACGGTTGACAGTGAGCAATCAGCCCCAGCATTTT.

The J gene is TRBJ2-7, the V gene TRBV19; 8 nucleotides agree with TRBD1. This CDR3 region has 13 residues. Per the germline V gene, CDR1 is LNHDA and CDR2 is SQIVND (reference sequence). The trim removed 5 bases at V and 5 bases at J, leaving 5 bases unmatched. This chain's CDR3 is CASSFRGQDEQYF. CDR3 nucleotides: TGTGCCAGTAGTTTCAGGGGACAGGACGAGCAGTACTTC. Variable domain in full (rest from reference TRBV19 and TRBJ2-7): DGGITQSPKYLFRKEGQNVTLSCEQNLNHDAMYWYRQDPGQGLRLIYYSQIVNDFQKGDIAEGYSVSREKKESFPLTVTSAQKNPTAFYLCASSFRGQDEQYFGPGTRLTVT.

The sample holds a few counts of this clone. The J gene is TRBJ2-7, the V gene TRBV5-1; 7 nucleotides align to TRBD1. With 0 bases clipped from V and 5 bases from J, the junction kept 2 bases outside the gene matches. CDR1 and CDR2 (germline): SGHRS, YFSETQ. The CDR3 is 13 amino acids. CDR3 residues: CASSLGQGDEQYF. The CDR3 DNA follows: TGCGCCAGCAGCTTGGGACAGGGCGACGAGCAGTACTTC. Full variable domain (outside the CDR3, taken from reference TRBV5-1 and TRBJ2-7): KAGVTQTPRYLIKTRGQQVTLSCSPISGHRSVSWYQQTPGQGLQFLFEYFSETQRNKGNFPGRFSGRQFSNSRSEMNVSTLELGDSALYLCASSLGQGDEQYFGPGTRLTVT.

V is TRBV6-6 and J is TRBJ2-1; D is possibly TRBD1 (5 bases). The germline V and J ends were trimmed by 2 bases and 6 bases, with 14 bases remaining between them. Looked up from germline, CDR1 is MNHNY and CDR2 is SVGAGI (reference sequence). The CDR3 contains 15 residues. CDR3 loop: CASSYGTGDLNEQFF. The CDR3 bases are TGTGCCAGCAGTTACGGCACAGGAGATCTCAATGAGCAGTTCTTC.

The chain joins TRBV19 to TRBJ2-7, with D perhaps TRBD2 (6 bases). V lost 9 bases and J lost 4, with 19 bases in between. In germline, CDR1 is LNHDA, CDR2 SQIVND (reference sequence). CDR3 length: 14 residues. In DNA, the CDR3 is TGTGCCAGCCGACCCGCGGGGCCTGGGTACGAGCAGTACTTC. Translation: CASRPAGPGYEQYF.

V usage is TRBV4-3 and J usage is TRBJ1-3; D is perhaps TRBD1 (6 bases). This CDR3 has 19 amino acids. Germline-derived CDR1 and CDR2 are LGHNA and YSLEER. Trimming removed 0 bases at V and 3 bases at J, with 21 bases between. The CDR3 is CASSQDSSGGGLGGNTIYF. CDR3 in DNA: TGCGCCAGCAGCCAAGATTCATCGGGGGGGGGCTTAGGTGGAAACACCATATATTTT.

The chain combines TRBV28 with TRBJ1-5; D is possibly TRBD1 (6 bases). This CDR3 comprises 14 residues. The germline gives CDR1 MDHEN, CDR2 SYDVKM. V was clipped by 2 bases and J by 7 bases, with 12 bases between them. This chain's CDR3 is CASSLKQGFQPQHF. The CDR3, as DNA: TGTGCCAGCAGTTTAAAGCAGGGGTTCCAGCCCCAGCATTTT.

This clone was found once. V usage is TRBV4-2 and J usage is TRBJ2-3; D gene uncertain. Germline CDR1 LGHNA, CDR2 YNFKEQ. The CDR3 runs 18 residues. Trimming took off 2 bases at V and 0 bases at J, with 18 bases between the two ends. The DNA of the CDR3 is TGTGCCAGCAGCCAATCAACTCCGGCTCTAGGTAGCACAGATACGCAGTATTTT. Translating it yields CASSQSTPALGSTDTQYF.

This sequence joins TRBV4-1 and TRBJ2-1, with D perhaps matching TRBD2 (6 bases). Germline assignment: CDR1 MGHRA and CDR2 YSYEKL. The CDR3 runs 18 residues. The V and J ends lost 0 bases and 0 bases respectively, with 15 bases between them. The CDR3 nucleotides are TGCGCCAGCAGCCAAGATGGCGGCGGGGTCAACTCCTACAATGAGCAGTTCTTC. Protein product: CASSQDGGGVNSYNEQFF.

The chain joins TRBV6-5 to TRBJ1-3; D may be TRBD1 (5 bases). CDR1 is MNHEY, CDR2 SVGAGI, per germline. CDR3 length: 15 residues. Trimming shortened V by 7 bases and J by 4 bases, and 17 bases separated the two germline ends. This chain's CDR3 is CASTNWRGGGNTIYF. The CDR3 coding sequence is TGTGCCAGCACAAACTGGAGGGGAGGGGGAAACACCATATATTTT.

This sequence joins TRBV7-2 and TRBJ2-2; 7 bases align to TRBD2. Germline V lookup: CDR1 SGHTA, CDR2 FQGNSA. CDR3 length: 17 residues. V was clipped by 1 base and J by 7 bases; unmatched bases: 12. DNA for the CDR3: TGTGCCAGCAGCTTAGATGTTGTTAGCGGGTCGATCGGGGAGCTGTTTTTT. It specifies CASSLDVVSGSIGELFF.

The chain is built from TRBV27 and TRBJ1-6; D unclear. Germline CDR1 MNHEY, CDR2 SMNVEV (reference sequence). CDR3 length: 17 residues. Trimming removed 5 bases from V and 7 bases from J, with 21 bases in between. The CDR3 coding sequence is TGTGCCAGCAGTGATACATACCGGGTAGGCGGAAATTCACCCCTCCACTTT. Translation gives CASSDTYRVGGNSPLHF.

CDR3 sequence: CASRPLQGIDQPQHF. CDR3 in DNA: TGTGCCAGCAGGCCTCTTCAGGGAATAGATCAGCCCCAGCATTTT. V gene TRBV6-6 combines with J gene TRBJ1-5; possible D gene TRBD1, 5 bases. V was pared by 6 bases and J by 5 bases, with 17 bases between. The CDR3 is 15 amino acids. Per the germline V gene, CDR1 is MNHNY and CDR2 is SVGAGI (reference sequence).

The chain employs TRBV7-6 and TRBJ1-6; perhaps TRBD1 as D (6 bases). Trimming pared 5 bases from V and 6 bases from J, leaving 14 bases between. CDR1 and CDR2 (germline): SGHVS, FNYEAQ. CDR3 length equals 15 residues. Here the CDR3 reads CASSAQGKGNSPLHF. The CDR3 DNA reads as TGTGCCAGCAGCGCGCAGGGGAAGGGTAATTCACCCCTCCACTTT.

This clone has only a few counts. The chain uses TRBV4-1 and TRBJ2-7; 10 bases fit TRBD1. Looked up from germline, CDR1 is MGHRA and CDR2 is YSYEKL. The CDR3 is 14 amino acids. The V and J ends lost 4 bases and 2 bases, in that order; junction bases with no gene match: 2. In DNA form, the CDR3 reads TGCGCCAGCAGCCGACAGGGGGCGACCTACGAGCAGTACTTC. It specifies CASSRQGATYEQYF.

The sample holds a few counts of this clone. This chain uses TRBV4-1 with TRBJ1-3, with TRBD1 matching 7 bases. Germline loops: CDR1 MGHRA, CDR2 YSYEKL. V dropped 0 bases and J dropped 0; count of bases not matched to a gene: 5. The CDR3 covers 17 residues. The CDR3 here is CASSQDSGTASGNTIYF. The CDR3 nucleotides are TGCGCCAGCAGCCAAGATTCGGGGACAGCCTCTGGAAACACCATATATTTT.

V is TRBV14 and J is TRBJ2-4; D is unresolved. The V and J ends lost 2 bases and 0 bases respectively, with 5 bases between them. CDR3 length: 14 amino acids. Germline CDR1 reads SGHDN; CDR2 reads FVKESK. This chain's CDR3 is CASSQLGAKNIQYF. The DNA of the CDR3 is TGTGCCAGCAGCCAACTAGGAGCCAAAAACATTCAGTACTTC. The whole variable domain, remainder taken from reference TRBV14 and TRBJ2-4, is EAGVTQFPSHSVIEKGQTVTLRCDPISGHDNLYWYRRVMGKEIKFLLHFVKESKQDESGMPNNRFLAERTGGTYSTLKVQPAELEDSGVYFCASSQLGAKNIQYFGAGTRLSVL.

The chain joins TRBV6-5 to TRBJ1-2; D possibly corresponds to TRBD1 (5 bases). The germline V gene encodes CDR1 MNHEY and CDR2 SVGAGI. V lost 6 bases and J lost 4, with 15 bases in between. The CDR3 is 14 residues long. DNA of the CDR3: TGTGCCAGCAGCTTTGACGGGGGGGGCTATGGCTACACCTTC. This encodes CASSFDGGGYGYTF.

V gene TRBV13 combines with J gene TRBJ2-3; 9 nucleotides line up with TRBD1. Looked up from germline, CDR1 is PRHDT and CDR2 is FYEKMQ (reference sequence). This CDR3 is built from 15 residues. The trim removed 3 bases at V and 2 bases at J, leaving 3 bases unmatched. CDR3 region: CASSLGQGFTDTQYF. CDR3 nucleotide sequence: TGTGCCAGCAGCTTGGGACAGGGATTCACAGATACGCAGTATTTT.

V is TRBV4-3 and J is TRBJ2-5; D call uncertain. Germline V gene sequence: CDR1 LGHNA, CDR2 YSLEER. The CDR3 covers 13 residues. Trimming removed 5 bases at V and 5 bases at J, with 12 bases between. The CDR3 DNA reads TGCGCCAGCAGCAGATGGGTCGGGGAGACCCAGTACTTC. Encoded protein: CASSRWVGETQYF.

The chain joins TRBV11-2 to TRBJ1-2; D unresolved. Germline-derived CDR1 and CDR2 are SGHAT and FQNNGV. This CDR3 has 15 residues. V was cut by 7 bases and J by 4 bases, with 19 bases left in between. CDR3 coding DNA: TGTGCCAGCATCTTTGAGGTCCGGGGTACCTATGGCTACACCTTC. This sequence encodes CASIFEVRGTYGYTF.

The rearrangement joins TRBV15 to TRBJ1-2, with a possible D match to TRBD1 (5 bases). CDR3 length: 14 amino acids. CDR1 and CDR2 (germline): LNHNV, YYDKDF (reference sequence). Trimming took off 2 bases at V and 4 bases at J, with 11 bases between the two ends. As DNA, the CDR3 is TGTGCCACCAGCAGACAGGGCAAAATCTATGGCTACACCTTC. Its protein is CATSRQGKIYGYTF. The variable domain in full, completed from reference TRBV15 and TRBJ1-2, reads DAMVIQNPRYQVTQFGKPVTLSCSQTLNHNVMYWYQQKSSQAPKLLFHYYDKDFNNEADTPDNFQSRRPNTSFCFLDIRSPGLGDTAMYLCATSRQGKIYGYTFGSGTRLTVV.

This chain joins TRBV2 and TRBJ2-1; 9 nucleotides match TRBD2. The CDR3 is 16 residues long. V was clipped by 1 base and J by 10 bases; unmatched bases: 11. Germline CDR1 and CDR2: SNHLY and FYNNEI. CDR3 DNA: TGTGCCAGCAGTGAAGATGCAAGCGGGGGGTTGAACGAGCAGTTCTTC. Amino acid sequence: CASSEDASGGLNEQFF. The full variable domain, rest sourced from reference TRBV2 and TRBJ2-1, is EPEVTQTPSHQVTQMGQEVILRCVPISNHLYFYWYRQILGQKVEFLVSFYNNEISEKSEIFDDQFSVERPDGSNFTLKIRSTKLEDSAMYFCASSEDASGGLNEQFFGPGTRLTVL.

The CDR3 DNA sequence: TGCGCCAGCAGCTTGGCAGGCAGTTGGTATGGCTACACCTTC. It codes for CASSLAGSWYGYTF. V usage is TRBV5-1 and J usage is TRBJ1-2; D ambiguous. The CDR3 spans 14 residues. Germline values: CDR1 SGHRS, CDR2 YFSETQ. V was shortened by 0 bases and J by 5 bases, with 11 bases between the two germline ends.

The chain recombines TRBV4-3 with TRBJ2-1; D perhaps matches TRBD1 (5 bases). This CDR3 has 15 amino acids. V was shortened by 0 bases and J by 4 bases, with 10 bases between the two germline ends. Germline V gene lookup returns CDR1 LGHNA and CDR2 YSLEER. The CDR3 region is CASSQDARQYNEQFF. The CDR3 DNA reads as TGCGCCAGCAGCCAAGACGCGAGACAGTACAATGAGCAGTTCTTC.

In this sample, this clone turned up a few times. The rearrangement joins TRBV28 to TRBJ1-2, with D perhaps TRBD1 (6 bases). The germline V gene encodes CDR1 MDHEN and CDR2 SYDVKM. The length of the CDR3 is 14 residues. V gave up 7 bases and J gave up 4 bases, with 16 bases separating them. The CDR3 spells CASNLGDTGYGYTF. The CDR3 bases are TGTGCCAGCAACCTGGGGGACACAGGCTATGGCTACACCTTC.

The rearrangement links TRBV18 to TRBJ2-7, with 15 bases lining up with TRBD2. J was trimmed by 0 bases and V by 3 bases; bases with no gene match: 3. CDR3 length: 17 residues. The V gene's germline CDR1 is KGHSH and CDR2 LQKENI. The CDR3 loop reads CASSPGGLAGGSYEQYF. CDR3 nucleotides: TGTGCCAGCTCACCGGGGGGACTAGCGGGGGGCTCCTACGAGCAGTACTTC.

The chain uses TRBV7-2 and TRBJ1-2; 8 bases align to TRBD1. Germline V gives CDR1 SGHTA, CDR2 FQGNSA. The length of the CDR3 is 17 residues. Unmatched junction bases numbered 16, after V lost 6 bases and J lost 4 bases. CDR3 sequence reads: CASSSPGTGNGSYGYTF. Here the CDR3 DNA reads TGTGCCAGCAGTTCCCCCGGGACAGGCAATGGTAGCTATGGCTACACCTTC.

The table lists this clone with a few counts. The chain has TRBV4-1 and TRBJ1-2; TRBD1 aligns across 8 bases. The length of the CDR3 is 13 residues. Unmatched junction bases numbered 1, after V lost 2 bases and J lost 5 bases. Germline CDR1 is MGHRA and CDR2 is YSYEKL. CDR3: CASSQQGAYGYTF. CDR3 nucleotides: TGCGCCAGCAGCCAACAGGGGGCATATGGCTACACCTTC.